Listed below are T cell receptor beta chains from one sample, sequenced in a study of a mutant IDH1 vaccine in newly diagnosed glioma. The protocol was immunoSEQ multiplex PCR, while the TCRdb copy is restricted to in-frame clones and leaves out a portion. Of some 64,000 clones detected, roughly 80% appear once; the ten largest clones hold around 5.7%. No cognate antigen is known for these TCRs. Material: PBMCs, obtained from a glioma patient whose treatment included an IDH1 peptide vaccine. The source of these receptors is a man aged 50 to 60 with glioma. Each CDR3 is given with its conserved first and last residue. The D gene is left open where the match is weak. Some rows have no size entry. The others give once, few or many, or a class for an expanded clone.

>NA|TRBV10-3|TRBJ2-7|NA
CAIGHNSYEQYF
TGTGCCATCGGCCATAACTCCTACGAGCAGTACTTC
>NA|TRBV19|TRBJ1-5|TRBD1
CASSTWDSRNQPQHF
TGTGCCAGTAGTACCTGGGACAGTAGGAATCAGCCCCAGCATTTT
>NA|TRBV9|TRBJ2-7|TRBD2
CASSVGLSGGIYEQYF
TGTGCCAGCAGCGTAGGTCTTAGCGGGGGTATCTACGAGCAGTACTTC
>NA|TRBV7-9|TRBJ2-1|TRBD2
CASSPSGRISEQFF
TGTGCCAGCAGCCCTAGCGGGAGGATAAGTGAGCAGTTCTTC
>NA|TRBV7-2|TRBJ2-7|NA
CASSLNRDSEQYF
TGTGCCAGCAGCTTAAACCGGGACTCAGAGCAGTACTTC
>NA|TRBV19|TRBJ2-1|TRBD2
CASSIESGRQYNEQFF
TGTGCCAGTAGTATAGAAAGCGGGAGGCAATACAATGAGCAGTTCTTC
>NA|TRBV2|TRBJ1-4|NA
CASSDVGEGDEKLFF
TGTGCCAGCAGTGACGTCGGGGAAGGGGATGAAAAACTGTTTTTT
>NA|TRBV25-1|TRBJ2-3|NA
CASSEYKEGTDTQYF
TGTGCCAGCAGTGAATATAAGGAGGGTACGGATACGCAGTATTTT
>NA|TRBV19|TRBJ2-2|NA
CASSMVYRELFF
TGTGCCAGTAGTATGGTTTACCGGGAGCTGTTTTTT
>NA|TRBV7-9|TRBJ1-2|NA
CASSSQFGSYGYTF
TGTGCCAGCAGCTCCCAGTTCGGCTCCTATGGCTACACCTTC
>NA|TRBV5-4|TRBJ1-1|NA
CASSPEGETEAFF
TGTGCCAGCAGCCCGGAGGGGGAAACTGAAGCTTTCTTT
>NA|TRBV7-9|TRBJ2-1|TRBD2
CASSQGAGGSLGEQFF
TGTGCCAGCAGCCAAGGGGCGGGGGGCTCTTTGGGTGAGCAGTTCTTC
>NA|TRBV5-4|TRBJ2-7|NA
CASSPPRGNEQYF
TGTGCCAGCAGCCCCCCCCGGGGAAACGAGCAGTACTTC
>NA|TRBV6-6|TRBJ2-7|NA
CASRDVSSPYEQYF
TGTGCCAGCAGAGACGTGAGTTCACCCTACGAGCAGTACTTC
>once|TRBV2|TRBJ2-5|TRBD1
CASSRGQGEETQYF
TGTGCCAGCAGTCGAGGACAGGGCGAAGAGACCCAGTACTTC
>NA|TRBV7-6|TRBJ2-5|NA
CASSPTLARETQYF
TGTGCCAGCAGCCCGACACTGGCGCGAGAGACCCAGTACTTC
>NA|TRBV2|TRBJ2-5|NA
CASALEQTQETQYF
TGTGCCAGCGCATTAGAACAGACACAAGAGACCCAGTACTTC
>NA|TRBV19|TRBJ1-6|NA
CASSLGANSPLHF
TGTGCCAGTAGCCTCGGGGCCAATTCACCCCTCCACTTT
>NA|TRBV7-3|TRBJ1-5|NA
CASSPEGVQPQHF
TGTGCCAGCAGCCCAGAGGGAGTTCAGCCCCAGCATTTT
>few|TRBV14|TRBJ1-1|NA
CASSRLDLPNTEAFF
TGTGCCAGCAGCCGCCTGGACCTCCCAAACACTGAAGCTTTCTTT
>NA|TRBV7-2|TRBJ1-5|NA
CASSFDYSNQPQHF
TGTGCCAGCAGTTTCGACTATAGCAATCAGCCCCAGCATTTT
>NA|TRBV5-4|TRBJ2-1|TRBD2
CASSTRLAGDREQFF
TGTGCCAGCAGTACCCGGCTAGCGGGAGACAGAGAGCAGTTCTTC
>NA|TRBV6-5|TRBJ1-5|TRBD1
CASSPGTGANQPQHF
TGTGCCAGCAGCCCCGGGACAGGGGCAAATCAGCCCCAGCATTTT
>few|TRBV5-1|TRBJ1-4|NA
CASSFGENVGEKLFF
TGCGCCAGCAGCTTTGGTGAAAATGTCGGCGAAAAACTGTTTTTT
>NA|TRBV15|TRBJ1-2|TRBD1
CATSRVGTAYGYTF
TGTGCCACCAGCAGAGTGGGGACAGCCTATGGCTACACCTTC
>NA|TRBV4-1|TRBJ2-7|TRBD1
CASSQGDRGYEQYF
TGCGCCAGCAGCCAAGGGGACAGGGGCTACGAGCAGTACTTC
>NA|TRBV28|TRBJ1-1|NA
CASSPGGRTEAFF
TGTGCCAGCAGCCCGGGGGGTCGGACTGAAGCTTTCTTT
>NA|TRBV19|TRBJ2-1|NA
CASSTGVPEQFF
TGTGCCAGTAGTACAGGGGTCCCTGAGCAGTTCTTC
>NA|TRBV27|TRBJ1-2|NA
CASSLFRAGAYGYTF
TGTGCCAGCAGTTTGTTTAGGGCGGGCGCCTATGGCTACACCTTC
>NA|TRBV29-1|TRBJ1-2|NA
CSVAQEGGRGYTF
TGCAGCGTCGCTCAGGAAGGCGGGCGTGGCTACACCTTC
>NA|TRBV27|TRBJ2-7|NA
CASNQGGIWGEQYF
TGTGCCAGCAACCAAGGAGGGATTTGGGGCGAGCAGTACTTC
>once|TRBV7-9|TRBJ2-5|TRBD1
CASSWGQAQETQYF
TGTGCCAGCAGCTGGGGACAGGCCCAAGAGACCCAGTACTTC
>NA|TRBV10-3|TRBJ1-1|TRBD1
CAISVGQGRNTEAFF
TGTGCCATCAGTGTGGGACAGGGGAGGAACACTGAAGCTTTCTTT
>NA|TRBV10-3|TRBJ2-7|TRBD1
CAISDPERGQGSYEQYF
TGTGCCATCAGTGACCCAGAAAGGGGACAGGGAAGCTACGAGCAGTACTTC
>once|TRBV4-1|TRBJ1-4|NA
CASSPIPVRARNEKLFF
TGCGCCAGCAGCCCCATTCCCGTGAGGGCGAGGAATGAAAAACTGTTTTTT
>once|TRBV19|TRBJ1-1|NA
CASSILGDTEAFF
TGTGCCAGTAGTATTTTGGGCGACACTGAAGCTTTCTTT
>NA|TRBV10-3|TRBJ1-5|NA
CAITGDANQPQHF
TGTGCCATCACAGGGGACGCCAATCAGCCCCAGCATTTT
>NA|TRBV2|TRBJ2-7|NA
CASSDITGPLYEQYF
TGTGCCAGCAGTGACATAACGGGGCCCTTATACGAGCAGTACTTC
>NA|TRBV30|TRBJ2-5|NA
CAWSRRSRETQYF
TGTGCCTGGAGTAGGAGGAGTCGTGAGACCCAGTACTTC
>NA|TRBV27|TRBJ2-5|TRBD1
CASSSFGTEETQYF
TGTGCCAGCAGTTCGTTCGGGACAGAAGAGACCCAGTACTTC
>once|TRBV13|TRBJ1-1|NA
CASSLQGTDTEAFF
TGTGCCAGCAGCTTACAGGGGACGGACACTGAAGCTTTCTTT
>NA|TRBV14|TRBJ2-7|NA
CASSQGRGLSYEQYF
TGTGCCAGCAGCCAAGGGCGGGGGCTCTCCTACGAGCAGTACTTC
>NA|TRBV2|TRBJ2-2|TRBD2
CASRELAEYTGELFF
TGTGCCAGCAGGGAACTAGCGGAGTACACCGGGGAGCTGTTTTTT
>NA|TRBV7-9|TRBJ2-5|NA
CASSRLTGAQETQYF
TGTGCCAGCAGCCGGCTCACCGGCGCACAAGAGACCCAGTACTTC
>NA|TRBV27|TRBJ2-3|TRBD2
CASSTILADTQYF
TGTGCCAGCAGTACCATACTAGCGGATACGCAGTATTTT
>NA|TRBV7-8|TRBJ1-1|NA
CASREGRGNTEAFF
TGTGCCAGCAGGGAGGGACGGGGGAACACTGAAGCTTTCTTT
>NA|TRBV7-8|TRBJ1-5|TRBD1
CASSPGTVSNQPQHF
TGTGCCAGCAGCCCCGGGACAGTTAGCAATCAGCCCCAGCATTTT
>NA|TRBV19|TRBJ1-2|TRBD1
CASSRRTGGDYGYTF
TGTGCCAGTAGCCGTAGGACAGGGGGAGACTATGGCTACACCTTC
>NA|TRBV7-9|TRBJ2-2|NA
CASSYNLRHRGVTGELFF
TGTGCCAGCAGCTATAATCTCAGACACCGGGGAGTGACCGGGGAGCTGTTTTTT
>NA|TRBV27|TRBJ2-7|TRBD2
CASSLSGLVDTYEQYF
TGTGCCAGCAGTTTATCGGGACTAGTGGATACCTACGAGCAGTACTTC
>once|TRBV7-9|TRBJ1-5|NA
CASGPLPSNQPQHF
TGTGCCAGCGGACCGTTACCTAGCAATCAGCCCCAGCATTTT
>NA|TRBV30|TRBJ1-3|NA
CAWSVRGSGNTIYF
TGTGCCTGGAGTGTACGGGGCTCTGGAAACACCATATATTTT
>NA|TRBV2|TRBJ2-2|TRBD1
CASLSNPGQMTGELFF
TGTGCCAGCTTATCGAATCCGGGACAGATGACCGGGGAGCTGTTTTTT
>NA|TRBV18|TRBJ2-3|NA
CASSPPGENTDTQYF
TGTGCCAGCTCACCACCGGGCGAGAACACAGATACGCAGTATTTT
>once|TRBV7-2|TRBJ1-6|NA
CASSLSLSAGSPLHF
TGTGCCAGCAGCTTATCCCTGAGTGCCGGTTCACCCCTCCACTTT